This T cell receptor (beta chain) emerged from a study of siplizumab effects on memory and regulatory T cells. The study, taken as a whole, reports: The alloresponse seemed to draw substantially on naive T cells, which appeared more diverse than memory cells.

Points on this clone: Antigen: not known.

V lost 7 bases and J 0 bases, leaving 10 bases between the germline ends. Germline V gene sequence: CDR1 MNHEY, CDR2 SMNVEV (reference sequence). The CDR3 runs to 13 residues. TCRdb's copy holds only in-frame clones and misses some; the assay was immunoSEQ multiplex PCR. Of approximately 75,000 clones listed, 93% are singletons. This clonotype was sampled from a human donor in good health. Sequencing was performed on CD8+ T cells sorted from blood. This chain connects TRBV27 to TRBJ2-7; D may match TRBD1 or TRBD2 (5 bases each). Written as DNA, the CDR3 is TGTGCCAGCACCACGGGGCCCTCCTACGAGCAGTACTTC. Translating it yields CASTTGPSYEQYF.